The 16 T cell receptor beta chains reported below all come from one sample, sequenced in a study of tumor-infiltrating lymphocytes in primary liver carcinoma. The template, about 510 ng total RNA, yielded TCR beta cDNA made with a constant-region primer. Each TCR beta library was derived from three nested multiplex PCR rounds that employed slightly modified ARM-PCR. Researchers ran the first two PCR rounds for around 10 cycles each with TRBV1-TRBV30 forward primers and a C-beta reverse primer. TCRdb called the multiplex PCR reads again in MiXCR, with one record for every CDR3 protein. The repertoire holds some 94,000 distinct CDR3 sequences, with 55% to 75% as singletons. Co-extracted RNA and DNA came from about 19-30 mg of unsorted bulk tissue. The sequencing sample was made of liver tumor tissue from sampling region 5. The subset here: tumor region T5, tumor centre. The origin of the receptors is a woman aged 55-70 years with primary liver carcinoma and hepatitis B virus infection.

Worth noting for this clonotype: Germline is not matched at one junction end, which may reflect a read error. The chain recombines TRBV5-1 with TRBJ2-7; D is uncertain. The CDR3 has 11 residues. Germline V gene lookup returns CDR1 SGHRS and CDR2 YFSETQ. The CDR3 nucleotides are TGCGCCAGCAGCCACCTCCTACGAGCAGACTTC. Protein: CASSHLLRADF.

This chain connects TRBV11-2 to TRBJ1-1; 7 nucleotides align to TRBD1. The CDR3 runs 14 residues. Germline CDR1 reads SGHAT; CDR2 reads FQNNGV. The CDR3 loop reads CTGSLGQATGEAFF. For the CDR3, the DNA is TGTACCGGCAGCTTAGGACAGGCGACGGGTGAAGCTTTCTTT.

This clonotype has a handful of counts. A much larger clone differs by one base, so this may be a read error. V is TRBV5-1 and J is TRBJ2-1, with 7 bases aligning to TRBD2. The CDR3 sequence is 15 residues long. Germline CDR1 SGHRS, CDR2 YFSETQ. With V trimmed by 3 bases and J by 4 bases, 7 bases remained unmatched. This CDR3 reads CASSSGGEEYNEQFF. The CDR3 bases are TGCGCCAGCAGCTCGGGGGGAGAGGAATACAATGAGCAGTTCTTC.

Ten or more counts support this clonotype. This chain uses TRBV4-1 with TRBJ2-3; 9 nucleotides line up with TRBD1. V trimming: 0 bases; J trimming: 6 bases; junction bases outside the gene matches: 10. The CDR3 spans 17 residues. Germline V CDR1 and CDR2: MGHRA, YSYEKL. The CDR3 protein is CASSQDPYRGRADTQYF. For the CDR3, the DNA is TGCGCCAGCAGCCAAGATCCCTACAGGGGGCGAGCGGATACGCAGTATTTT.

In the case of this clonotype: A read error may account for a junction end that differs from germline. This chain uses TRBV19 with TRBJ1-5; D is undetermined. This CDR3 spans 15 amino acids. Germline values: CDR1 LNHDA, CDR2 SQIVND (reference sequence). The CDR3 nucleotides read TGTGTCGGTAGTATAGTTGGCAGCTACATTCAGCCCCAGCATTTC. Translated, it gives CVGSIVGSYIQPQHF.

As regards this clonotype: The missing conserved phenylalanine or tryptophan at the end of this CDR3 makes a read error likely. This chain joins TRBV11-3 and TRBJ2-1; TRBD2 matches 10 bases. The CDR3 has 15 residues. Germline V gene sequence: CDR1 SGHNT, CDR2 YENEEA. This CDR3 reads CASSLGTSGKLEQFI. Written as DNA, the CDR3 is TGCGCAAGCAGCTTAGGAACTAGCGGGAAGCTTGAGCAGTTCATC.

This clonotype came up many times. The rearrangement links TRBV20-1 to TRBJ2-1, with 9 bases identical to TRBD2. CDR3 length: 15 amino acids. Germline loops: CDR1 DFQATT, CDR2 SNEGSKA (reference sequence). Trimming cost V 1 base and J 10 bases; bases outside gene matches: 11. The CDR3 DNA reads as TGCAGTGCTAGAGTACAGAATAGCGGGAGCGCGGAGCAGTTCTTC. This codes for CSARVQNSGSAEQFF.

This clonotype was detected ten times or more. This chain links TRBV6-5 with TRBJ1-2; TRBD1 aligns across 11 bases. Per germline, CDR1 MNHEY and CDR2 SVGAGI. The CDR3 consists of 14 residues. Trimming cost V 2 bases and J 7 bases; bases outside gene matches: 3. The CDR3, as DNA: TGTGCCAGCAGTTACGGACAGGGGGCAGGTGGCTACACCTTC. Translation: CASSYGQGAGGYTF.

Concerning this clonotype: Germline and junction disagree at one end, which may indicate a read error. The chain combines TRBV11-2 with TRBJ2-3; a weak D match, TRBD1 (6 bases). The CDR3 covers 17 residues. Per the germline V gene, CDR1 is SGHAT and CDR2 is FQNNGV. DNA of the CDR3: TGTGTCAGCAACTTAGGGGGACAAACGTACACGTCAGATACGCAGTATTTT. Translated, it gives CVSNLGGQTYTSDTQYF.

This chain links TRBV6-4 with TRBJ2-1; 14 bases map to TRBD2. Germline CDR1 is MRHNA and CDR2 is SNTAGT. This CDR3 spans 14 amino acids. Trimming took 0 bases from V and 15 from J; bases not matched to a gene: 4. The DNA for the CDR3 is TGTGCCAGCAGTGACTCGACTAGCGGGAGGGCCCTGTTCTTC. This translates into CASSDSTSGRALFF.

To note about this clonotype: It may be a read error: a sequence one base away is much more abundant. The rearrangement uses TRBV5-6 and TRBJ1-1; 7 bases fit TRBD1. The CDR3 length is 15 residues. After removal of 2 bases from V and 10 bases from J, the junction contained 14 bases not matched to a gene. In germline, CDR1 is SGHDT, CDR2 YYEEEE. The CDR3 spells CASSFVRGRGFGAFF. As DNA, the CDR3 is TGTGCCAGCAGCTTTGTTCGGGGCAGGGGGTTCGGAGCTTTCTTT.

In its sample, this clonotype was seen a few times. The J gene is TRBJ2-7, the V gene TRBV28; D could derive from TRBD1 or TRBD2 (5 bases each). The CDR3 contains 13 residues. Germline assignment: CDR1 MDHEN and CDR2 SYDVKM. The V gene lost 8 bases and the J gene lost 0 bases, with 11 bases spanning the gap. The CDR3 region has the DNA TGTGCCAGCTGCCCAGGGAGCTCCTACGAGCAGTACTTC. It is translated as CASCPGSSYEQYF. Based on the CDR3 plus reference TRBV28 and TRBJ2-7, the full variable domain is DVKVTQSSRYLVKRTGEKVFLECVQDMDHENMFWYRQDPGLGLRLIYFSYDVKMKEKGDIPEGYSVSREKKERFSLILESASTNQTSMYLCASCPGSSYEQYFGPGTRLTVT.

There are a few counts of this clonotype. The rearrangement links TRBV28 to TRBJ2-2; D call uncertain. V dropped 5 bases and J dropped 5 bases, with 15 bases sitting between them. The CDR3 contains 15 residues. Germline V CDR1 and CDR2: MDHEN, SYDVKM. CDR3 nucleotides: TGTGCCAGCAGTCAATCCTCCGCTGGGACCGGGGAGCTGTTTTTT. Protein sequence: CASSQSSAGTGELFF.

This clonotype was seen once. The junction and the germline gene differ at one end; a read error may be behind it. The chain recombines TRBV11-3 with TRBJ2-2, with D perhaps given as TRBD1 or TRBD2 (5 bases each). CDR1 is SGHNT, CDR2 YENEEA, per germline. The CDR3 is 17 amino acids. The CDR3 reads CASSLSRGGNHAGELFF. In DNA, the CDR3 is TGTGCCAGCAGCTTATCTCGTGGGGGTAATCACGCCGGGGAGCTGTTTTTC.

The chain links TRBV11-3 to TRBJ2-1; TRBD2 agrees at 9 bases. CDR3 size: 18 residues. Losses at the gene ends were 1 base for V and 3 bases for J; bases not matched to a gene: 10. From germline, CDR1 is SGHNT and CDR2 YENEEA. The CDR3 nucleotides are TGTGCCAGCAGCTTAGGTCAAGGCGGGAGGGTCAACTACAATGAGCAGTTCTTC. Amino acid sequence: CASSLGQGGRVNYNEQFF.

With respect to this clonotype: The junction does not match germline at one end; this may be a read error. J is TRBJ1-3 and V is TRBV7-8; no definite D call. Germline loops: CDR1 SGHVS, CDR2 FQNEAQ. The CDR3 has 12 residues. This chain's CDR3 is CASGGTGNTIYF. The CDR3 bases are TGTGCCAGCGGTGGTACTGGAAACACTATATATTTT.